Below, 30 T cell receptor beta chains from the same sample are listed, as sequenced in a study of blood T cell repertoires in COVID-19 (dated by TCRdb to 2019 to 2021). Libraries were built with the immunoSEQ multiplex PCR assay. TCRdb limited this immuneACCESS table to in-frame rearrangements with V and J called. A share of clones is missing; checked studies link under half to unresolved V genes, and the rest is unexplained. In this sample the table shows about 240,000 clones, about 89% of which occur a single time. Of the sample, under 5% falls within the top ten clones. Sequencing was performed on PBMCs or T cells enriched from blood (not recorded which). The receptors shown here come from a woman in her 30s who had recovered from COVID-19.

The CDR3 DNA reads TGTGCCAGCAGCTTAGGTCAGGGGGAAATAGCTTTCTTT. This translates into CASSLGQGEIAFF. V and J are TRBV7-2 and TRBJ1-1; 7 nucleotides line up with TRBD1. This CDR3 comprises 13 residues. Germline V lookup: CDR1 SGHTA, CDR2 FQGNSA. V lost 1 base, J lost 10 bases, and 6 bases stayed unmatched.

The rearrangement joins TRBV19 to TRBJ2-1; D gene unclear. The CDR3 extends over 14 amino acids. The V and J ends lost 7 bases and 5 bases respectively, with 15 bases between them. Germline V CDR1 and CDR2: LNHDA, SQIVND (reference sequence). The CDR3 is CASTPAEDHNEQFF. CDR3 in DNA: TGTGCCAGTACACCGGCGGAAGACCACAATGAGCAGTTCTTC.

V and J are TRBV28 and TRBJ1-1; 9 bases are a match to TRBD1. The CDR3 runs to 15 residues. Trimming at V came to 5 bases and at J to 2 bases, leaving 6 bases not matched to a gene. Germline V gene sequence: CDR1 MDHEN, CDR2 SYDVKM. This chain's CDR3 is CASSPGQGYNTEAFF. CDR3 sequence (DNA): TGTGCCAGCAGTCCAGGACAGGGGTATAACACTGAAGCTTTCTTT.

The chain couples TRBV5-6 to TRBJ2-1; 11 bases are a match to TRBD2. J lost 10 bases, V lost 2 bases, and 11 bases had no gene match. Germline loops: CDR1 SGHDT, CDR2 YYEEEE. CDR3 size: 16 residues. CDR3 coding DNA: TGTGCCAGCAGCTTTAGGGCTAGCGGGAGGTTCCGGGAGCAGTTCTTC. Residues: CASSFRASGRFREQFF.

J is TRBJ2-1 and V is TRBV7-2, with 13 bases matching TRBD2. The CDR3 length is 14 residues. V shed 10 bases, J shed 6 bases, and the junction held 6 bases outside the gene matches. Germline values: CDR1 SGHTA, CDR2 FQGNSA. CDR3 sequence: CATWTSGRGNEQFF. CDR3 in DNA: TGTGCCACCTGGACTAGCGGGAGAGGCAATGAGCAGTTCTTC. Together with reference TRBV7-2 and TRBJ2-1, the CDR3 gives the full variable domain: GAGVSQSPSNKVTEKGKDVELRCDPISGHTALYWYRQSLGQGLEFLIYFQGNSAPDKSGLPSDRFSAERTGGSVSTLTIQRTQQEDSAVYLCATWTSGRGNEQFFGPGTRLTVL.

The genes are TRBV7-9 and TRBJ2-1; 10 positions match TRBD2. The CDR3 contains 15 residues. Germline-derived CDR1 and CDR2 are SEHNR and FQNEAQ (reference sequence). The trim removed 2 bases at V and 4 bases at J, leaving 2 bases unmatched. The CDR3 spells CASSLQLAGYNEQFF. The CDR3 DNA is TGTGCCAGCAGCTTACAACTAGCGGGGTACAATGAGCAGTTCTTC.

The rearrangement joins TRBV11-3 to TRBJ1-1; TRBD1 is a possible D gene (5 bases). Looked up from germline, CDR1 is SGHNT and CDR2 is YENEEA. This CDR3 region has 13 residues. V dropped 5 bases and J dropped 8 bases, with 15 bases sitting between them. The CDR3 here is CASSHAGGVEAFF. CDR3 coding DNA: TGTGCCAGCAGCCACGCCGGGGGGGTCGAAGCTTTCTTT.

The rearrangement uses TRBV6-5 and TRBJ1-1; 9 positions match TRBD1. V lost 2 bases to trimming and J lost 4 bases; unmatched junction nucleotides: 5. The CDR3 sequence is 15 residues long. Germline V gene lookup returns CDR1 MNHEY and CDR2 SVGAGI. The CDR3 nucleotides are TGTGCCAGCAGTTACAACGCGGGACAGGGCACTGAAGCTTTCTTT. Its translation: CASSYNAGQGTEAFF.

This rearrangement joins TRBV11-3 to TRBJ2-1, with 12 bases aligning to TRBD2. After removal of 5 bases from V and 6 bases from J, the junction contained 5 bases not matched to a gene. CDR1 and CDR2 (germline): SGHNT, YENEEA. The CDR3 extends over 15 amino acids. The DNA of the CDR3 is TGTGCCAGCAGCAAGACTAGCGGGAGCAGCAATGAGCAGTTCTTC. This translates into CASSKTSGSSNEQFF.

This clone occurred once. The CDR3 sequence: CASSPSGQGSSPLHF. For the CDR3, the DNA is TGTGCCAGCTCACCCTCGGGACAGGGTAGTTCACCCCTCCACTTT. V usage is TRBV18 and J usage is TRBJ1-6; 9 bases align to TRBD1. The V gene's germline CDR1 is KGHSH and CDR2 LQKENI. V lost 3 bases to trimming and J lost 9 bases; unmatched junction nucleotides: 6. CDR3 size: 15 residues.

The chain employs TRBV30 and TRBJ1-2; 7 nucleotides agree with TRBD1. The CDR3 is 14 amino acids. Germline lookup yields CDR1 GTSNPN and CDR2 SVGIG (reference sequence). V lost 3 bases, J lost 3 bases, and 7 bases stayed unmatched. The CDR3 is CAWRWDRADYGYTF. In nucleotides, the CDR3 is TGTGCCTGGAGATGGGACAGAGCAGACTATGGCTACACCTTC.

The chain combines TRBV28 with TRBJ1-2; 10 nucleotides agree with TRBD1. Trimming cost V 1 base and J 4 bases; bases outside gene matches: 3. This CDR3 contains 15 residues. CDR1 is MDHEN, CDR2 SYDVKM, per germline. CDR3 residues: CASSLLRQGAYGYTF. CDR3 sequence (DNA): TGTGCCAGCAGTTTATTACGACAGGGGGCCTATGGCTACACCTTC.

This clone was counted once. The junction departs from germline at one end; a sequencing error may be responsible. The chain is built from TRBV11-2 and TRBJ2-3; D may be TRBD2 (6 bases). CDR3 length equals 16 residues. Per germline, CDR1 SGHAT and CDR2 FQNNGV. CDR3 DNA: TGTGCCAGCAGCCCCCTGGGAGGCTCTAGCATAGATACGCAGTATTTT. Its translation: CASSPLGGSSIDTQYF. Variable domain in full (rest from reference TRBV11-2 and TRBJ2-3): EAGVAQSPRYKIIEKRQSVAFWCNPISGHATLYWYQQILGQGPKLLIQFQNNGVVDDSQLPKDRFSAERLKGVDSTLKIQPAKLEDSAVYLCASSPLGGSSIDTQYFGPGTRLTVL.

The rearrangement joins TRBV11-2 to TRBJ2-5, with 7 bases fitting TRBD2. Germline values: CDR1 SGHAT, CDR2 FQNNGV. J lost 4 bases, V lost 4 bases, and 9 bases had no gene match. CDR3 length equals 15 residues. CDR3 in amino acids: CASSSWRGGVETQYF. CDR3 DNA sequence: TGTGCCAGCAGCTCATGGCGGGGAGGGGTAGAGACCCAGTACTTC.

V is TRBV19 and J is TRBJ2-7; D possibly corresponds to TRBD2 (5 bases). Per germline, CDR1 LNHDA and CDR2 SQIVND (reference sequence). Between the trimmed V and J ends, which lost 5 bases and 6 bases, there was a span of 17 bases. The CDR3 totals 14 residues. The CDR3 sequence is CASSLSESSGEQYF. The CDR3 nucleotides are TGTGCCAGTAGTCTATCCGAATCGAGCGGCGAGCAGTACTTC. Filled out from reference TRBV19 and TRBJ2-7, the complete variable domain reads DGGITQSPKYLFRKEGQNVTLSCEQNLNHDAMYWYRQDPGQGLRLIYYSQIVNDFQKGDIAEGYSVSREKKESFPLTVTSAQKNPTAFYLCASSLSESSGEQYFGPGTRLTVT.

Comments on this clone: Other DNA sequences within the sample encode an identical CDR3. V and J are TRBV5-1 and TRBJ2-1, with no clear D. Germline V gives CDR1 SGHRS, CDR2 YFSETQ. The CDR3 spans 15 residues. V was trimmed by 0 bases and J by 0 bases, leaving 7 bases between them. The CDR3 DNA reads TGCGCCAGCAGCTTGGGTGCGTCCTCCTACAATGAGCAGTTCTTC. Its protein product is CASSLGASSYNEQFF.

The CDR3 sequence is CASSLQGTSGNTIYF. The CDR3 DNA is TGTGCCAGCAGCTTACAGGGCACCTCTGGAAACACCATATATTTT. V usage is TRBV7-3 and J usage is TRBJ1-3; D may be TRBD1 (5 bases). CDR1 is SGHTA and CDR2 is FQGTGA in the germline V gene. This CDR3 comprises 15 residues. The germline V and J ends were trimmed by 2 bases and 0 bases, with 8 bases remaining between them.

This sequence joins TRBV27 and TRBJ2-7; 8 positions agree with TRBD1. CDR3 length equals 15 residues. CDR1 is MNHEY and CDR2 is SMNVEV in the germline V gene (reference sequence). Trimming took 3 bases from V and 3 from J; bases not matched to a gene: 7. The CDR3 DNA is TGTGCCAGCAGTTTGGCTTCAGGGGGCTTCTACGAGCAGTACTTC. It specifies CASSLASGGFYEQYF.

The gene calls are TRBV5-6 and TRBJ1-4; D may be TRBD1 (5 bases). The CDR3 extends over 17 amino acids. Trimming cost V 2 bases and J 0 bases, with 14 bases left between them. Germline V gene sequence: CDR1 SGHDT, CDR2 YYEEEE. DNA of the CDR3: TGTGCCAGCAGCTTCTGGACAAGGGTTTCAACTAATGAAAAACTGTTTTTT. Protein product: CASSFWTRVSTNEKLFF. Supplemented by reference TRBV5-6 and TRBJ1-4, the full variable domain reads DAGVTQSPTHLIKTRGQQVTLRCSPKSGHDTVSWYQQALGQGPQFIFQYYEEEERQRGNFPDRFSGHQFPNYSSELNVNALLLGDSALYLCASSFWTRVSTNEKLFFGSGTQLSVL.

V usage is TRBV27 and J usage is TRBJ1-1; TRBD1 matches 9 bases. V dropped 6 bases and J dropped 5; count of bases not matched to a gene: 7. Germline-derived CDR1 and CDR2 are MNHEY and SMNVEV (reference sequence). The CDR3 has 14 residues. The CDR3 is CASRVQGADTEAFF. In nucleotides, the CDR3 is TGTGCCAGCAGAGTACAGGGGGCTGATACTGAAGCTTTCTTT.

This clone was seen more than once but under ten times. This chain uses TRBV29-1 with TRBJ2-1, with 7 nucleotides matching TRBD2. This CDR3 region has 14 residues. V trimming: 7 bases; J trimming: 3 bases; junction bases outside the gene matches: 9. The V gene's germline CDR1 is SQVTM and CDR2 ANQGSEA. CDR3 amino acids: CSAAPREIYNEQFF. Here the CDR3 DNA reads TGCAGCGCGGCCCCGCGGGAGATCTACAATGAGCAGTTCTTC.

The CDR3, as DNA: TGTGCCAGCACCGCTGACAGTGAAGCTTTCTTT. Translated: CASTADSEAFF. The J gene is TRBJ1-1, the V gene TRBV2; D is perhaps TRBD1 (5 bases). The V end lost 7 bases, the J end lost 7 bases, and 10 bases lay between the germline ends. The length of the CDR3 is 11 residues. Germline V lookup: CDR1 SNHLY, CDR2 FYNNEI.

This chain uses TRBV9 with TRBJ1-3; tentative D call: TRBD1 (6 bases). Trimming removed 3 bases at V and 2 bases at J, with 12 bases between. This CDR3 region has 15 residues. Germline V CDR1 and CDR2: SGDLS, YYNGEE. CDR3 coding DNA: TGTGCCAGCAGCGCCCTCAGGGGAGCTGGAAACACCATATATTTT. Amino acids: CASSALRGAGNTIYF.

The gene calls are TRBV27 and TRBJ1-1, with TRBD1 as a possible D gene (6 bases). Germline V gene data show CDR1 as MNHEY and CDR2 as SMNVEV (reference sequence). CDR3 size: 14 residues. The ends were cut back, 6 bases at V and 4 bases at J, with 15 bases in the middle. CDR3 in DNA: TGTGCCAGCAGCCTAGCCAGAGGGGGCACTGAAGCTTTCTTT. As protein: CASSLARGGTEAFF.

CDR3 loop: CASSYTDGVRGKLFF. The CDR3 DNA follows: TGTGCCAGCAGTTACACGGACGGGGTTCGGGGAAAACTGTTTTTT. This chain links TRBV6-5 with TRBJ1-4; D is undetermined. Germline-derived CDR1 and CDR2 are MNHEY and SVGAGI. The CDR3 has 15 amino acids. V dropped 2 bases and J dropped 10 bases, with 17 bases sitting between them.

The chain employs TRBV28 and TRBJ2-5; 8 bases are a match to TRBD1. The germline V gene encodes CDR1 MDHEN and CDR2 SYDVKM. V shed 5 bases, J shed 6 bases, and the junction held 8 bases outside the gene matches. The CDR3 spans 14 residues. The CDR3 sequence is CASSMRQGIQTQYF. CDR3 in DNA: TGTGCCAGCAGTATGAGACAGGGGATTCAGACCCAGTACTTC. Filled out from reference TRBV28 and TRBJ2-5, the complete variable domain reads DVKVTQSSRYLVKRTGEKVFLECVQDMDHENMFWYRQDPGLGLRLIYFSYDVKMKEKGDIPEGYSVSREKKERFSLILESASTNQTSMYLCASSMRQGIQTQYFGPGTRLLVL.

J is TRBJ1-5 and V is TRBV19; D is possibly TRBD1 (5 bases). Germline loops: CDR1 LNHDA, CDR2 SQIVND (reference sequence). This CDR3 region has 13 residues. With 4 bases removed from V and 5 bases from J, the gap between germline ends came to 9 bases. The CDR3: CASSTRDDQPQHF. In DNA form, the CDR3 reads TGTGCCAGTAGTACCAGGGATGATCAGCCCCAGCATTTT.

This chain connects TRBV5-4 to TRBJ1-2; D gene uncertain. Germline CDR1 SGHNT, CDR2 YYREEE (reference sequence). The CDR3 runs to 13 residues. V lost 4 bases to trimming and J lost 5 bases, with 12 bases between them. The CDR3 sequence is CASSPGSGYGYTF. In nucleotides, the CDR3 is TGTGCCAGCAGCCCCGGCTCGGGATATGGCTACACCTTC.

The chain combines TRBV11-2 with TRBJ1-5; D is ambiguous. Germline V gives CDR1 SGHAT, CDR2 FQNNGV. V shed 5 bases and J shed 2 bases, with 10 bases lying between them. The CDR3 has 14 amino acids. This chain's CDR3 is CASSLGRGNQPQHF. Written as DNA, the CDR3 is TGTGCCAGCAGCCTAGGACGGGGCAATCAGCCCCAGCATTTT.

The chain uses TRBV7-9 and TRBJ2-7; tentatively, D is TRBD2 (7 bases). This CDR3 is 14 amino acids long. In germline, CDR1 is SEHNR, CDR2 FQNEAQ (reference sequence). Trimming took 5 bases from V and 2 from J, leaving 13 bases between them. The CDR3 region has the DNA TGTGCCAGCAGCCCTAAGGGGGGGACCTACGAGCAGTACTTC. Translation gives CASSPKGGTYEQYF.